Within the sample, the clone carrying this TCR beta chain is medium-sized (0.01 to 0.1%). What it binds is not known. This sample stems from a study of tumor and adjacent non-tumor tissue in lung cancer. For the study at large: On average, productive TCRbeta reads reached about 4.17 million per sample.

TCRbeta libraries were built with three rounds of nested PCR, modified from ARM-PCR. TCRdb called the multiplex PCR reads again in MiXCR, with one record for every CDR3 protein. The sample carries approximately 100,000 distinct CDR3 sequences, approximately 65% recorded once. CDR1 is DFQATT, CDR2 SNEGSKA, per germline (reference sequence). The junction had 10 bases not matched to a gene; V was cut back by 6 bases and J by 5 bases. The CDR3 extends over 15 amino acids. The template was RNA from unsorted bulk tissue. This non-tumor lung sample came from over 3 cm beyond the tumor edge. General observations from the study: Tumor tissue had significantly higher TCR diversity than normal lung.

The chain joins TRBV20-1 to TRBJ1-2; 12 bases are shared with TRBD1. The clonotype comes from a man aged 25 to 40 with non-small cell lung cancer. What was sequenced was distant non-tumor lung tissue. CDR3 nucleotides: TGCAGTGCCCGGGACAGGGGGCGCAGTCCGTATGGCTACACCTTC. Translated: CSARDRGRSPYGYTF.